The clone carrying this TCR beta chain was recorded only once. What it binds is not known. The assay was immunoSEQ multiplex PCR, and TCRdb's table has in-frame clones only and misses some. This table has 150,000 to 200,000 clones, roughly 87% appearing once. This entry comes from a study of Ad26.COV2.S vaccination and SARS-CoV-2 variants. Study-level findings and limits: It was vaccine recipients, not placebo recipients, who had the higher spike-specific TCR breadth.

Germline CDR1 LGHDT, CDR2 YNNKEL (reference sequence). This CDR3 contains 15 residues. V lost 1 base and J lost 2, with 11 bases in between. This chain uses TRBV3-1 (or the pseudogene TRBV3-2) with TRBJ1-2; D not certain. This material consisted of peripheral blood, taken after recovery from COVID-19. The receptor comes from a human donor who had recovered from COVID-19. CDR3 DNA: TGTGCCAGCAGCCAAGTGGTATATGGGAACTATGGCTACACCTTC. Translating it yields CASSQVVYGNYGYTF.